This T cell receptor beta chain was recovered during a study of blood T cell repertoires in COVID-19. Overall study context: Italy, Spain and the United States were the sources of the convalescent and acute COVID-19 samples.

Original processing notes: Counts of nucleated cells, estimated from reference gene primer amplification, were obtained. Assay: immunoSEQ multiplex PCR; the TCRdb copy retains only in-frame clones and omits some. V and J calls and clone size come straight from that table; D and trimming were deduced from the DNA. The sample contains about 260,000 clones, roughly 87% of which appear only once. The CDR3 totals 16 residues. The germline V gene has CDR1 LGHNA and CDR2 YNFKEQ. Germline trimming cut 5 bases from V and 1 base from J; bases unmatched to any gene: 6. The sample comprised peripheral blood. This TCR was recovered from a human donor in a cohort sampled during active COVID-19. The chain combines TRBV4-2 with TRBJ1-1; 11 nucleotides agree with TRBD1. CDR3 nucleotides: TGTGCCAGCAGCTTTTTTGGACAGGGGGCGAACACTGAAGCTTTCTTT. This gives the protein CASSFFGQGANTEAFF.